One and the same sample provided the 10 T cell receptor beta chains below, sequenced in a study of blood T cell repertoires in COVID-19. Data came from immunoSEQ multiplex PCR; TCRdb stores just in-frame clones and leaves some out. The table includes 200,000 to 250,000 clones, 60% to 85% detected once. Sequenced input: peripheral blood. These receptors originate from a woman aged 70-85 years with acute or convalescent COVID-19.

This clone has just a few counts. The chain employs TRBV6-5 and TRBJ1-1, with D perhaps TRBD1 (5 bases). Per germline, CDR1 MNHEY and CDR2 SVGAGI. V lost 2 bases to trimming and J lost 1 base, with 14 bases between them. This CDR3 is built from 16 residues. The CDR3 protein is CASSYLPGLKNTEAFF. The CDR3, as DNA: TGTGCCAGCAGTTACCTTCCGGGACTCAAGAACACTGAAGCTTTCTTT.

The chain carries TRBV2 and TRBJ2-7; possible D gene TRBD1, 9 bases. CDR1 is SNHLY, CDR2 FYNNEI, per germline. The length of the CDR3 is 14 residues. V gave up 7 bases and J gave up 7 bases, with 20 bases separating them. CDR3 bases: TGTGCCAGCACCTTAGGTAGCGGGACAGGGGAGCAGTACTTC. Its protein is CASTLGSGTGEQYF.

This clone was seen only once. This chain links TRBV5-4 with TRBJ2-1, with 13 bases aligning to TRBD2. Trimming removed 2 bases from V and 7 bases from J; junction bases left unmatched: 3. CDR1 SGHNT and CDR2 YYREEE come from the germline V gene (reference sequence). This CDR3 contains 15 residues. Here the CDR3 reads CASSFPGLAGNEQFF. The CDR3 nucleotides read TGTGCCAGCAGCTTTCCGGGACTAGCGGGAAATGAGCAGTTCTTC.

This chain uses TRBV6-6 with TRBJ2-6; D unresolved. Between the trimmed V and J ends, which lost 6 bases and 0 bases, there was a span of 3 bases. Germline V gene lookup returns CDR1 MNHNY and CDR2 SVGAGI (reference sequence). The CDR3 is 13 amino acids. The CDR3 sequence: CASSRSGANVLTF. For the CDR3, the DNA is TGTGCCAGCAGCCGCTCTGGGGCCAACGTCCTGACTTTC.

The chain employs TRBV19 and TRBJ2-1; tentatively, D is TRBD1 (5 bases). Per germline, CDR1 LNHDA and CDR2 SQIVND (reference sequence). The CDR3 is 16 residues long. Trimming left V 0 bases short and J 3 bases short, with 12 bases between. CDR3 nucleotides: TGTGCCAGTAGTATAGAGAGGACATTAATCTACAATGAGCAGTTCTTC. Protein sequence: CASSIERTLIYNEQFF.

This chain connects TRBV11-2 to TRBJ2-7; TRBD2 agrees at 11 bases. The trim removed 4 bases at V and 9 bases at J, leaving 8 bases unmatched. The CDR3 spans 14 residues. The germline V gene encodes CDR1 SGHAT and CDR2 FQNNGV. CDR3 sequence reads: CASSYGLAGSAQYF. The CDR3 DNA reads TGTGCCAGCAGCTACGGACTAGCGGGTTCAGCGCAGTACTTC.

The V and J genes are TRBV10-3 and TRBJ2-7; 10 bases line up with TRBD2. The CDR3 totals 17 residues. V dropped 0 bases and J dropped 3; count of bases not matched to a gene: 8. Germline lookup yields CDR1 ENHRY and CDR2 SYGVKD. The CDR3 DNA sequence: TGTGCCATCAGTGAGTCGGCACTAGCGGGACCCAACTACGAGCAGTACTTC. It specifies CAISESALAGPNYEQYF.

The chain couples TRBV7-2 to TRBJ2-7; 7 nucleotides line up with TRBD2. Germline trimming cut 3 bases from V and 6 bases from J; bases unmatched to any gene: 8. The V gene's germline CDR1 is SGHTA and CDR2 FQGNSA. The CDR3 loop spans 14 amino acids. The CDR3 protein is CASSLGGARREQYF. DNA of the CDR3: TGTGCCAGCAGCTTGGGAGGGGCACGCCGCGAGCAGTACTTC.

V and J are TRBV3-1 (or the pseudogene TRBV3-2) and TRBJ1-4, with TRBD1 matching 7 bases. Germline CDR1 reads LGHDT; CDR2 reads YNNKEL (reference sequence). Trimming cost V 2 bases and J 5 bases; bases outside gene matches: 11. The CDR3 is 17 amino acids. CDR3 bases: TGTGCCAGCAGCCAAAGGGCTCCCGGGACAGAAAATGAAAAACTGTTTTTT. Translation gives CASSQRAPGTENEKLFF.

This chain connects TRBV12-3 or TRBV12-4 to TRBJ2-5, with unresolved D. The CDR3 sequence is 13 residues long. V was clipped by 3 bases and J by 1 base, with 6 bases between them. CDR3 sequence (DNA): TGTGCCAGCAGTTTCTTCCCCCAAGAGACCCAGTACTTC. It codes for CASSFFPQETQYF.